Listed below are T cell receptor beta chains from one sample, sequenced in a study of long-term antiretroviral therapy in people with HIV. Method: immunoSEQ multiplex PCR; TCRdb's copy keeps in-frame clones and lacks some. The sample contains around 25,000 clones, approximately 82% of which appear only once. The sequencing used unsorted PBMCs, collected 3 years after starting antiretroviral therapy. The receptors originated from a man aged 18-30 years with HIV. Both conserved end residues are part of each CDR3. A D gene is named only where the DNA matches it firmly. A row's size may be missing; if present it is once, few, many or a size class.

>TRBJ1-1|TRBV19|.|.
TGTGCCAGTAGTCTTCTTCGGGACAACACTGAAGCTTTCTTT
CASSLLRDNTEAFF
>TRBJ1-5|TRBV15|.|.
TGTGCCACCAGCAGAGAGTCCTTTAGCAATCAGCCCCAGCATTTT
CATSRESFSNQPQHF
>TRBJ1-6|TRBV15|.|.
TGTGCCACCAGCAGAGAACCCGGGGGGAATTCACCCCTCCACTTT
CATSREPGGNSPLHF
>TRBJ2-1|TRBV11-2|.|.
TGTGCCAGCAGCTTAGCGGGACCCTACAATGAGCAGTTCTTC
CASSLAGPYNEQFF
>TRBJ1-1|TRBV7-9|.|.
TGTGCCAGCAGCTTACCGTCCCCCACGGCAGCAGCTTTCTTT
CASSLPSPTAAAFF
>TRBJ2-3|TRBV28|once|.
TGTGCTATACGGCCGGGGACTCACAGCACAGATACGCAGTATTTT
CAIRPGTHSTDTQYF
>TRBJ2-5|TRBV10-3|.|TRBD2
TGTGCCATCAGTGACGGCGGGGGGTACCAAGAGACCCAGTACTTC
CAISDGGGYQETQYF
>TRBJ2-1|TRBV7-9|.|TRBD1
TGTGCCAGCAGCTTAGGAAGGGAACGGACAGGGAACAATGAGCAGTTCTTC
CASSLGRERTGNNEQFF
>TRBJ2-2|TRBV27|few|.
TGTGCCAGCAGTTTCGGACCGGCCACCGGGGAGCTGTTTTTT
CASSFGPATGELFF
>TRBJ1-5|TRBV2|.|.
TGTGCCAGCAGTGAAGCCCGGAACCTCAATCAGCCCCAGCATTTT
CASSEARNLNQPQHF
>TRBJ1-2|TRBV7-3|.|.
TGTGCCAGCAGATCCTATAGGGGTTTTGGGTATGGCTACACCTTC
CASRSYRGFGYGYTF
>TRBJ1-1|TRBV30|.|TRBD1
TGTGCCTGGAGTGTACAGGGGGACCTGGGGGGCTACCGCGGCACTGAAGCTTTCTTT
CAWSVQGDLGGYRGTEAFF
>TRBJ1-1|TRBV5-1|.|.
TGCGCCAGCAGCTTGGCCGACCCACGGCAGGATGAAGCTTTCTTT
CASSLADPRQDEAFF
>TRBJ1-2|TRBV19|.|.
TGTGCCAGTAGTATGACCATCGGCTATGGCTACACCTTC
CASSMTIGYGYTF
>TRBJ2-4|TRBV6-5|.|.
TGTGCCAGCAGTTACTTCTTGGTGAGGGACAAAAACATTCAGTACTTC
CASSYFLVRDKNIQYF
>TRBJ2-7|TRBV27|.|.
TGTGCCAGCAGTAAGGGTTACGAGCAGTACTTC
CASSKGYEQYF
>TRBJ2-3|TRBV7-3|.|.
TGTGCCAGCAGCTTAACGTCCTCCAAGGCAGATACGCAGTATTTT
CASSLTSSKADTQYF
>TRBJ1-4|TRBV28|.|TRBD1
TGTGCCAGCAGCCTTCTCCCCAGACAGGGGAGGTTTGAAAAACTGTTTTTT
CASSLLPRQGRFEKLFF
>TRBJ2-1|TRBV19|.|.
TGTGCCAGTAGACTGGGGAGTACAGGGAATGAGCAGTTCTTC
CASRLGSTGNEQFF
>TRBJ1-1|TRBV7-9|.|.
TGTGCCAGCAGCTTAGCGCTGGCAGGGAGTCGCACTGAAGCTTTCTTT
CASSLALAGSRTEAFF
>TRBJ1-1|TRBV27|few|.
TGTGCCAGCAGATATCAGAGCTTGAACACTGAAGCTTTCTTT
CASRYQSLNTEAFF
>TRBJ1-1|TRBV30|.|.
TGTGCCTGGAGTGTACGGTTCCTCGGCAAAGAGAACACTGAAGCTTTCTTT
CAWSVRFLGKENTEAFF
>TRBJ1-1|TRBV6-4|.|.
TGTGCCAGCAGTGAATTCGGGAACACTGAAGCTTTCTTT
CASSEFGNTEAFF
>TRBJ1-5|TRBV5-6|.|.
TGTGCCAGCAGCTTTAAGGCCGATAATCAGCCCCAGCATTTT
CASSFKADNQPQHF
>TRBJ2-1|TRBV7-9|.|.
TGTGCCAGCAGCTTGGTTGCAGCTTCCTACAATGAGCAGTTCTTC
CASSLVAASYNEQFF
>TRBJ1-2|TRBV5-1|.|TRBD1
TGCGCCAGCAGCGAGGTACAGGGGGCTACTAACTATGGCTACACCTTC
CASSEVQGATNYGYTF
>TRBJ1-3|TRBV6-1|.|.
TGTGCCAGCATTCTGGGGACGGGCCTCTCAAACACCATATATTTT
CASILGTGLSNTIYF
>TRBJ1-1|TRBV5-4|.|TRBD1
TGTGCCAGCAGCCTTAGGACAGGGAAGACTTTCTTT
CASSLRTGKTFF
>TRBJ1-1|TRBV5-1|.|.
TGCGCCAGCAGCTCCCAGGAGAAGGACACTGAAGCTTTCTTT
CASSSQEKDTEAFF
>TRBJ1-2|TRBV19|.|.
TGTGCCAGTAGTATAGCCGACAGCAACTATGGCTACACCTTC
CASSIADSNYGYTF
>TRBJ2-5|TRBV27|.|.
TGTGCCAGCAGTTTAACCGACCGCCAAGAGACCCAGTACTTC
CASSLTDRQETQYF
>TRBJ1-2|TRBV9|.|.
TGTGCCAGCAGCAGGACAAACTATGGCTACACCTTC
CASSRTNYGYTF
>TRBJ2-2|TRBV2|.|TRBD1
TGTGCCAGCAGGGATACTTTACCGGGACAGGGGGCCGGGGAGCTGTTTTTT
CASRDTLPGQGAGELFF
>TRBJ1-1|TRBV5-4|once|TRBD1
TGTGCCAGCAGCTCCCGGGACAGGGATGAAGCTTTCTTT
CASSSRDRDEAFF
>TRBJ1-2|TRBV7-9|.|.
TGTGCCAGCAGTCGACACTTAAACTATGGCTACACCTTC
CASSRHLNYGYTF
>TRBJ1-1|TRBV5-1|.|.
TGCGCCAGCAGCTTTGCGGGGAACACTGAAGCTTTCTTT
CASSFAGNTEAFF
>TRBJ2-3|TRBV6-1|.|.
TGTGCCAGCACCTTCACAGATACGCAGTATTTT
CASTFTDTQYF
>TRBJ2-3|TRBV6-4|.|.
TGTGCCAGCAGTGACTCGAATAGCGCTGGAGATACGCAGTATTTT
CASSDSNSAGDTQYF
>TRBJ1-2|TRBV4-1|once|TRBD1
TGCGCCAGCAGCCAGATCGTAGGGGACAGGGATGGCTACACCTTC
CASSQIVGDRDGYTF
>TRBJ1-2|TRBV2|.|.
TGTGCCAGCAGTGAGGTAGTAGACTATGGCTACACCTTC
CASSEVVDYGYTF
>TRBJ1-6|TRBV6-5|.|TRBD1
TGTGCCAGCAGTTCACTCCGGGACAGATATAATTCACCCCTCCACTTT
CASSSLRDRYNSPLHF
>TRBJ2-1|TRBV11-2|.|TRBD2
TGTGCCAGCAGCTGGAAGAGGTCTAGCGGGGGCCCGAATGAGCAGTTCTTC
CASSWKRSSGGPNEQFF
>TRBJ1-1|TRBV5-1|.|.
TGCGCCAGCAGCGTACAGGAGGGGAGGACTGAAGCTTTCTTT
CASSVQEGRTEAFF
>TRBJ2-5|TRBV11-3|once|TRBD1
TGTGCCAGCAGCTTAGGACAGGGGGCTGAGACCCAGTACTTC
CASSLGQGAETQYF
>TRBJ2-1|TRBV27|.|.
TGTGCCAGCAGAAAAGGACAGCAGTACAATGAGCAGTTCTTC
CASRKGQQYNEQFF
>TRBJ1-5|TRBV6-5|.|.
TGTGCCAGCAGTCTGGGACAAAATCAGCCCCAGCATTTT
CASSLGQNQPQHF
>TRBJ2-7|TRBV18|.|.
TGTGCCAGCTCACCACCAAGGGCTAGCAGAGACGAGCAGTACTTC
CASSPPRASRDEQYF
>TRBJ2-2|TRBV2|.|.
TGTGCCAGCAGGGGCGGGGCGGTGAACACCGGGGAGCTGTTTTTT
CASRGGAVNTGELFF
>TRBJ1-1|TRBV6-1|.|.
TGTGCCAGCAGTGAAGAAGTCCAGAACACTGAAGCTTTCTTT
CASSEEVQNTEAFF
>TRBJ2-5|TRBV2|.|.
TGTGCCAGCAGTCGAGGGGACGGGGAGACCCAGTACTTC
CASSRGDGETQYF
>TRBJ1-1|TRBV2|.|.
TGTGCCAGCAGTGAATGGGCAGCAAACACTGAAGCTTTCTTT
CASSEWAANTEAFF
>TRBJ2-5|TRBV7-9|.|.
TGTGCCAGCAGCTTTCCAGGGGAGACCGTTGGAGGAAGGGAGACCCAGTACTTC
CASSFPGETVGGRETQYF
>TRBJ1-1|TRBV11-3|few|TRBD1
TGTGCCAGCAGCCCGGGAACAGGGGGCACTGAAGCTTTCTTT
CASSPGTGGTEAFF